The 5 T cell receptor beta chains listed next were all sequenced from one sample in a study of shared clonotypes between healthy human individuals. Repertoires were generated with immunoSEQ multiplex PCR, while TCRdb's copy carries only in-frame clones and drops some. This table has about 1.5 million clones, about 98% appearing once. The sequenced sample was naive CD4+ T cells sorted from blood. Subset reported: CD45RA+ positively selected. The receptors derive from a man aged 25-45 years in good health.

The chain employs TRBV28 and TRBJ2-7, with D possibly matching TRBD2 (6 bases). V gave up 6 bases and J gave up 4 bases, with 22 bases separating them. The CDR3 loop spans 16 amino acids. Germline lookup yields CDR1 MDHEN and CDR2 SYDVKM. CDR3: CASRPGGPGGSYEQYF. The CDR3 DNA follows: TGTGCCAGCAGGCCGGGCGGCCCAGGAGGGTCGTACGAGCAGTACTTC. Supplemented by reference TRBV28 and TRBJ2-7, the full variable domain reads DVKVTQSSRYLVKRTGEKVFLECVQDMDHENMFWYRQDPGLGLRLIYFSYDVKMKEKGDIPEGYSVSREKKERFSLILESASTNQTSMYLCASRPGGPGGSYEQYFGPGTRLTVT.

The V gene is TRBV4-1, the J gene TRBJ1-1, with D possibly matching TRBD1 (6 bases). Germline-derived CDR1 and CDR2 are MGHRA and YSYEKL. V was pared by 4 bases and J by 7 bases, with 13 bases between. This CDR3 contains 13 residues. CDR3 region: CASSRNRDGEAFF. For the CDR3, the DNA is TGCGCCAGCAGCCGGAACAGGGATGGTGAAGCTTTCTTT.

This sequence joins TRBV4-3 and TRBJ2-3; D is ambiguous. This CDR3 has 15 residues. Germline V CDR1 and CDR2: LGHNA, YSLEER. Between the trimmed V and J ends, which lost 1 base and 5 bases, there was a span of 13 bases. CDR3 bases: TGCGCCAGCAGCCAAGTGGCTGGTTGGGGAGATACGCAGTATTTT. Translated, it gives CASSQVAGWGDTQYF.

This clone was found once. The DNA for the CDR3 is TGTGCCATCAGCGAATCCCGGGGAGAGAACACTGAAGCTTTCTTT. Its protein product is CAISESRGENTEAFF. This chain connects TRBV10-3 to TRBJ1-1; D not resolved. The germline gives CDR1 ENHRY, CDR2 SYGVKD. This CDR3 comprises 15 residues. Trimming left V 6 bases short and J 1 base short, with 15 bases between.

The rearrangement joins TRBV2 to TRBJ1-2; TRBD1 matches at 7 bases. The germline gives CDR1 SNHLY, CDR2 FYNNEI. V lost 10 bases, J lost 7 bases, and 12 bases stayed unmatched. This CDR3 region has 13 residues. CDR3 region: CANHLTGSLGYTF. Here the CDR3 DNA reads TGTGCCAACCACCTGACAGGGTCTCTTGGCTACACCTTC.